This paragraph covers one T cell receptor beta chain sequence. Its antigen remains unidentified. This specimen belongs to a study of somatic mutations in cytotoxic T cells in rheumatoid arthritis. About the study: Flow cytometry sorted some V beta antibody-stained T-cell populations to nearly 100% purity, V beta1+ cells among them being sequenced for TCRB. Study-level points and caveats: Clonality of CD8+ cells rose with age in rheumatoid arthritis patients but not healthy controls. Each of about an eighth of the 65 patients had a largest CD8+ clone that made up more than 20% of CD8+ cells.

Healthy-control blood donors had a median age of roughly 60 years (range roughly 21-80) and were about 56% female. V shed 4 bases and J shed 0 bases, with 12 bases lying between them. Germline V gene lookup returns CDR1 SGHNT and CDR2 YENEEA. The CDR3 is made up of 15 amino acids. TCRdb's copy holds only in-frame clones and misses some; the assay was immunoSEQ multiplex PCR. The sample lists about 10,000 clones, around 81% seen once, with approximately 20% in the top ten. This sequence originates from a woman aged 45-59 years in good health. Specimen: CD8+ T cells sorted from blood. This rearrangement joins TRBV11-3 to TRBJ2-5; D ambiguous. The CDR3 reads CASSSGHEYQETQYF. The DNA for the CDR3 is TGTGCCAGCAGCTCAGGCCACGAGTACCAAGAGACCCAGTACTTC.